The T cell receptor (beta chain) under discussion was sequenced for a study of blood T cell repertoires in COVID-19. This CDR3 is 11 amino acids long. The germline CDR1 and CDR2 sequences are SQVTM and ANQGSEA. V was shortened by 4 bases and J by 4 bases, with 7 bases between the two germline ends. TCRdb keeps only in-frame clones here, not all; method: immunoSEQ multiplex PCR. The sample comprises a few hundred thousand clones, more than 75% of which are singletons, and approximately 1.8% rests with the top ten. The sequenced sample consisted of PBMCs or T cells enriched from blood (not recorded which). The sequence was obtained from a man in his forties in a cohort exposed to, infected with or recovered from COVID-19 (not recorded which). The chain carries TRBV29-1 and TRBJ1-2; D is unclear. CDR3 sequence (DNA): TGCAGCGTTGGTCAGATCTATGGCTACACCTTC. As protein: CSVGQIYGYTF.